The 10 T cell receptor beta chains below were found in one sample sequenced in a study of Ad26.COV2.S vaccination and SARS-CoV-2 variants. Libraries were prepared by immunoSEQ multiplex PCR; TCRdb keeps only in-frame clonotypes and omits some of them. Of roughly 300,000 clones in the sample, less than 90% are singletons; the top ten hold 6.4%. The treatment here: 19 received Ad26.COV2.S at low or high dose, single or two shots; about 5 received placebo; per-sample allocation not given. Following the first vaccine or placebo injection, samples were taken on day 63. The sample in question was peripheral blood, obtained in a trial of Ad26.COV2.S vaccine versus placebo. The receptors were sampled from a person between 18 and 59 years old who received the Ad26.COV2.S COVID-19 vaccine or a placebo.

This clone appeared a single time. The chain is built from TRBV29-1 and TRBJ1-5; D is perhaps TRBD1 (5 bases). From germline, CDR1 is SQVTM and CDR2 ANQGSEA. This CDR3 is built from 14 residues. Trimming took off 3 bases at V and 0 bases at J, with 9 bases between the two ends. The CDR3 coding sequence is TGCAGCGTTGACGCCGGGGGTAGCAATCAGCCCCAGCATTTT. Translating it yields CSVDAGGSNQPQHF.

V is TRBV28 and J is TRBJ1-5; TRBD1 matches 8 bases. Germline assignment: CDR1 MDHEN and CDR2 SYDVKM. The CDR3 contains 18 residues. Trimming cost V 3 bases and J 2 bases; bases outside gene matches: 12. CDR3 nucleotides: TGTGCCAGCAGTTTGGAGCGTGACAGGGGTCGGGGCAATCAGCCCCAGCATTTT. It specifies CASSLERDRGRGNQPQHF.

The rearrangement links TRBV4-3 to TRBJ1-6; tentatively, D is TRBD1 (5 bases). V gave up 4 bases and J gave up 2 bases, with 12 bases separating them. Germline CDR1 LGHNA, CDR2 YSLEER. CDR3 length: 16 amino acids. The CDR3 sequence: CASSPATGTYNSPLHF. DNA for the CDR3: TGCGCCAGCAGCCCCGCTACAGGAACCTATAATTCACCCCTCCACTTT.

A word on this clone: A read error may account for a junction end that differs from germline. The V call is TRBV7-2, the J call TRBJ2-2; either TRBD1 or TRBD2 may fit D (6 bases each). The CDR3 length is 15 residues. Germline assignment: CDR1 SGHTA and CDR2 FQGNSA. The CDR3 DNA reads as TGTGCCAGCAGATTAGGGGGAGGGAACACCGGGGAGCTGTTTTTT. This codes for CASRLGGGNTGELFF.

This rearrangement joins TRBV9 to TRBJ1-5, with TRBD1 matching 9 bases. The CDR3 contains 14 residues. V lost 4 bases and J lost 5; bases outside the gene matches: 4. Germline loops: CDR1 SGDLS, CDR2 YYNGEE. The CDR3: CASSQQGADQPQHF. CDR3 sequence (DNA): TGTGCCAGCAGCCAACAGGGGGCCGATCAGCCCCAGCATTTT. The complete variable domain, with remaining parts taken from reference TRBV9 and TRBJ1-5, reads DSGVTQTPKHLITATGQRVTLRCSPRSGDLSVYWYQQSLDQGLQFLIQYYNGEERAKGNILERFSAQQFPDLHSELNLSSLELGDSALYFCASSQQGADQPQHFGDGTRLSIL.

The V gene is TRBV4-2, the J gene TRBJ2-7, with a weak D call TRBD2 (6 bases). Germline V gene sequence: CDR1 LGHNA, CDR2 YNFKEQ. The CDR3 totals 14 residues. Trimming cost V 3 bases and J 2 bases, with 11 bases left between them. Here the CDR3 reads CASSQGTGTYEQYF. The DNA of the CDR3 is TGTGCCAGCAGCCAGGGGACTGGAACCTACGAGCAGTACTTC.

This clone appeared a single time. The V gene is TRBV7-3, the J gene TRBJ2-7; D ambiguous. In germline, CDR1 is SGHTA, CDR2 FQGTGA. The CDR3 length is 14 residues. Between the trimmed V and J ends, which lost 5 bases and 1 base, there was a span of 12 bases. CDR3 in amino acids: CASSPRTDSYEQYF. CDR3 in DNA: TGTGCCAGCAGCCCTCGGACGGATTCCTACGAGCAGTACTTC.

In the case of this clone: At one boundary the junction diverges from the germline segment, which might be a read error. The rearrangement joins TRBV5-1 to TRBJ2-7; D may match TRBD1 or TRBD2 (6 bases each). Germline assignment: CDR1 SGHRS and CDR2 YFSETQ. The CDR3 has 12 amino acids. CDR3 loop: CASSLDGGADDF. In nucleotides, the CDR3 is TGCGCCAGCAGCTTGGACGGGGGCGCGGATGACTTC.

The chain joins TRBV6-5 to TRBJ1-1; 7 nucleotides match TRBD1. In germline, CDR1 is MNHEY, CDR2 SVGAGI. The CDR3 totals 13 residues. V dropped 5 bases and J dropped 7; count of bases not matched to a gene: 7. CDR3 DNA sequence: TGTGCCAGCAGTCGACAGGGTTTTGGTGAAGCTTTCTTT. It yields the protein CASSRQGFGEAFF.

The chain employs TRBV27 and TRBJ1-3, with no clear D. With 3 bases removed from V and 0 bases from J, the gap between germline ends came to 6 bases. Germline V lookup: CDR1 MNHEY, CDR2 SMNVEV (reference sequence). The CDR3 length is 14 residues. CDR3 sequence reads: CASSFGGSGNTIYF. The CDR3, as DNA: TGTGCCAGCAGTTTTGGAGGCTCTGGAAACACCATATATTTT.